This TCR beta chain came from a study of blood T cell repertoires in COVID-19. Study-wide background: Both acute and convalescent COVID-19 samples were obtained from the United States, Italy and Spain. T cells, B-cell-depleted T cells, or PBMCs supplied cDNA or gDNA.

CDR3 length: 14 residues. V gave up 5 bases and J gave up 4 bases, with 11 bases separating them. The germline CDR1 and CDR2 sequences are SGHAT and FQNNGV. In the original workflow: The assay estimated nucleated cells by amplifying reference gene primers. The protocol was immunoSEQ multiplex PCR, while the TCRdb copy is restricted to in-frame clones and leaves out a portion. D and trimming come from the DNA, and the V and J calls and clone size come from that table. The table has tens of thousands of clones, around 88% seen once; the top ten hold roughly 8.3%. The sample comprised peripheral blood. This TCR was sampled from a human donor with active COVID-19. The donor label of this sample is uncertain. V gene TRBV11-2 combines with J gene TRBJ1-4; D not resolved. The CDR3 bases are TGTGCCAGCAGCCAAAGCGGGAGTAATGAAAAACTGTTTTTT. This encodes CASSQSGSNEKLFF.